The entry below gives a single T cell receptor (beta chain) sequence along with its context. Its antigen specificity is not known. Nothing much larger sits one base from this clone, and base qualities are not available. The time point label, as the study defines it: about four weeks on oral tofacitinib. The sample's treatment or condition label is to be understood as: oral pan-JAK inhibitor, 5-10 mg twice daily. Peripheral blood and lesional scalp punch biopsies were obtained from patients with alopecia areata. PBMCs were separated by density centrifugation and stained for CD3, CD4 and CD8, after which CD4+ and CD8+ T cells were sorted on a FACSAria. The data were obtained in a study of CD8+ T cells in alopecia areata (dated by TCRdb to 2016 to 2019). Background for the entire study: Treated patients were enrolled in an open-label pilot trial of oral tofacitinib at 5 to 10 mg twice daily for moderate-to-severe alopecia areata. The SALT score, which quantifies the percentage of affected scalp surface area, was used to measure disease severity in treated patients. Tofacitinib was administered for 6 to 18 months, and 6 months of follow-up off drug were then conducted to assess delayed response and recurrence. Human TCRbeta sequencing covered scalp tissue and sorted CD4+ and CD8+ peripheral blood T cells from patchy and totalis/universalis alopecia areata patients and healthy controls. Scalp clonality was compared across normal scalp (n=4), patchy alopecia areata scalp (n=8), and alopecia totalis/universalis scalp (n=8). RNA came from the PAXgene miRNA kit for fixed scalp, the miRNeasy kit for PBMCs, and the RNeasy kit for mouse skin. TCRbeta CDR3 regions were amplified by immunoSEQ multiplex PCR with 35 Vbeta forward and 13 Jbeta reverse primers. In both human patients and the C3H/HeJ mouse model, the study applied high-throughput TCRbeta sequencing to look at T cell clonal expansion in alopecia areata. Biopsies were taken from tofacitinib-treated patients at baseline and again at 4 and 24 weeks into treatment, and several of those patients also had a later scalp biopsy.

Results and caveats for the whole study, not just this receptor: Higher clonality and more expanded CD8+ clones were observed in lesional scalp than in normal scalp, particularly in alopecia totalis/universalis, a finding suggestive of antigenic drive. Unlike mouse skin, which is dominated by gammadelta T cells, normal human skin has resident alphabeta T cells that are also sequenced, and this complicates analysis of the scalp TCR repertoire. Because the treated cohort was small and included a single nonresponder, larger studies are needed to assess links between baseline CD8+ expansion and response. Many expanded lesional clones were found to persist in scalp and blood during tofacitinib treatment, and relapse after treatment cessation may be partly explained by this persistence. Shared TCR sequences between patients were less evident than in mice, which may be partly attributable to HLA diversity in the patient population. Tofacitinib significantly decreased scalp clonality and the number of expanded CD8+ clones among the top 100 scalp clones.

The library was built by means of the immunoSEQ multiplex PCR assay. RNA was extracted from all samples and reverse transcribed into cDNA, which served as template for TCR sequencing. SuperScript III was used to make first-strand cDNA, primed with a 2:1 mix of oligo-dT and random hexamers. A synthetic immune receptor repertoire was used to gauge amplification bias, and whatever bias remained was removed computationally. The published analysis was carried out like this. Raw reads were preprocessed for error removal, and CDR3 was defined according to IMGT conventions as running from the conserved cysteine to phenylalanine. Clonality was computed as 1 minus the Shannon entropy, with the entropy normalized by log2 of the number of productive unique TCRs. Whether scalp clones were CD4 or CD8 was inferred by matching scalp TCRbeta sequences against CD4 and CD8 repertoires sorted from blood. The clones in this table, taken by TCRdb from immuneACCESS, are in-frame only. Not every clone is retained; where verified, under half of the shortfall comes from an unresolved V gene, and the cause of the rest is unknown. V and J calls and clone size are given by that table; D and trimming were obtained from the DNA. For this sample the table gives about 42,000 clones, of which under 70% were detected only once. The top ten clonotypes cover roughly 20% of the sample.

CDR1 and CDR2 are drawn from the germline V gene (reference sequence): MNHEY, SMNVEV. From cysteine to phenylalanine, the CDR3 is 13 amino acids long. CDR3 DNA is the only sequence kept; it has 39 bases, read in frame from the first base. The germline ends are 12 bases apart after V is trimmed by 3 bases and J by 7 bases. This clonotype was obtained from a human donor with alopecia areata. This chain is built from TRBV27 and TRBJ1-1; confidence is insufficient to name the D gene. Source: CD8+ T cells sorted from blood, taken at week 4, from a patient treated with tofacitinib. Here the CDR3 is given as CASSFAPESEAFF. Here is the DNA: TGTGCCAGCAGTTTTGCCCCTGAGAGTGAAGCTTTCTTT.